The sample holds many counts of the clone carrying this TCR beta chain. No antigen is known for it. The data were taken from a study of response to subunit inactivated influenza vaccine. TCRdb independently ran MiXCR on the RT-PCR reads; one entry per CDR3 protein. The data contain hundreds of thousands of distinct CDR3 sequences, approximately 7.7% of them singletons. The germline gives CDR1 SEHNR, CDR2 FQNEAQ (reference sequence). Deletions cut 2 bases from V and 2 bases from J, with 12 bases between. CDR3 size: 15 residues. The study, taken as a whole, reports: A suggestion made by the authors is that each seasonal influenza vaccination recruits few new T cells.

This material consisted of PBMCs from blood, taken roughly 24 months after vaccination. The receptor was isolated from a man aged 50-75 years who received an inactivated influenza vaccine. The chain has TRBV7-9 and TRBJ1-2; D is ambiguous. The CDR3 is CASSLTLEGNYGYTF. As DNA, the CDR3 is TGTGCCAGCAGCTTAACCTTGGAGGGAAACTATGGCTACACCTTC.